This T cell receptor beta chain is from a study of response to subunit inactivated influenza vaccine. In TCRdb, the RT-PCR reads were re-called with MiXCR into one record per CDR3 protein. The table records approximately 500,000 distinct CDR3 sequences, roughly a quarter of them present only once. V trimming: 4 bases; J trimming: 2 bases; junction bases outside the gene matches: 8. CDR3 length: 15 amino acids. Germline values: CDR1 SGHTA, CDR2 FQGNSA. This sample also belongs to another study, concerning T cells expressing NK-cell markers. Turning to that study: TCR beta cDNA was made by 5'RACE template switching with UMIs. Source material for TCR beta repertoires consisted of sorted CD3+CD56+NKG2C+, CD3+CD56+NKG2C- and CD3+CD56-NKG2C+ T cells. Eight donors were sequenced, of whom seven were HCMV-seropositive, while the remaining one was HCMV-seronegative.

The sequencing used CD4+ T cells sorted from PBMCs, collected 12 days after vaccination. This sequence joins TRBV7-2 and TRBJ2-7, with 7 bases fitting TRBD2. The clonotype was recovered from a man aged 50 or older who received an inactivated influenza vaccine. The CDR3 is CASSSQTSPAYEQYF. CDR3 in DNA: TGTGCCAGCAGCTCCCAGACTAGCCCAGCCTACGAGCAGTACTTC.